This TCR beta chain originates from a study of T cells in Graves' hyperthyroidism and ophthalmopathy. Looking at the study overall: At the time of initial diagnosis and before any treatment, peripheral blood was collected.

V was shortened by 4 bases and J by 3 bases, with 21 bases between the two germline ends. The CDR3 has 17 residues. The V gene's germline CDR1 is MGHDK and CDR2 SYGVNS. In the case of this clonotype: As yet, its antigen is unknown.

Authors of the study amplified TCR beta CDR3 regions from RNA transcripts. A set of HTBI primers served as the primers for a first-round RT-PCR of the TCR CDR3. TCRdb recomputed calls from the multiplex PCR reads with MiXCR, one row per CDR3 protein. The sample lists hundreds of thousands of distinct CDR3 sequences, 30% to 40% occurring once. General study results and limits: Blood held most thyroid clonotypes expanded above 0.001 frequency. Classification by a 13 V-J model distinguished ophthalmopathy from stable hyperthyroidism.

If no ophthalmopathy progression occurred within 18 months, Graves' hyperthyroidism was stable. The clonotype originates from a woman between 35 and 50 years old with Graves' hyperthyroidism. The V call is TRBV25-1, the J call TRBJ2-5; either TRBD1 or TRBD2 may supply D (5 bases each). Sequencing input: blood. CDR3 sequence: CASSVIPAGSIEETQYF. In DNA, the CDR3 is TGTGCCAGCAGTGTCATCCCGGCAGGGAGCATAGAAGAGACCCAGTACTTC.